What follows are 21 T cell receptor beta chains derived from one specimen sequenced in a study of breast tumors, draining lymph nodes, adjacent tissues. The lymph nodes were axillary draining lymph nodes from breast cancer patients. TCRdb independently ran MiXCR on the multiplex PCR reads; one entry per CDR3 protein. This sample has 150,000 or so distinct CDR3 sequences, with roughly 35% found just once. The specimen was axillary lymph node tissue. The origin of the receptors is a female donor with breast cancer. Some clones in this sample may be carry-over from other donors' samples.

There are many counts of this clonotype. The rearrangement uses TRBV20-1 and TRBJ1-5; unclear D gene. Germline-derived CDR1 and CDR2 are DFQATT and SNEGSKA (reference sequence). The V and J ends lost 7 bases and 5 bases respectively, with 15 bases between them. The CDR3 totals 13 residues. CDR3 protein: CSVGGFDDQPQHF. The CDR3 bases are TGCAGTGTGGGAGGGTTTGATGATCAGCCCCAGCATTTT.

Many counts were recorded for this clonotype. The rearrangement joins TRBV19 to TRBJ2-3; D may be TRBD1 (6 bases). The germline V gene encodes CDR1 LNHDA and CDR2 SQIVND (reference sequence). The CDR3 has 13 amino acids. Trimming stripped 5 bases from V and 4 bases from J, with 10 bases between. In DNA, the CDR3 is TGTGCCAGTAGTGCACAGGGTCCAGATACGCAGTATTTT. Its translation is CASSAQGPDTQYF.

Ten or more counts support this clonotype. The chain couples TRBV7-3 to TRBJ2-5; maybe TRBD1 (6 bases). CDR1 is SGHTA and CDR2 is FQGTGA in the germline V gene. The CDR3 runs 16 residues. The V and J ends lost 5 bases and 5 bases respectively, with 21 bases between them. The DNA of the CDR3 is TGTGCCAGCAGCCCAAGAGGGGGAACAAGCGGCGAGACCCAGTACTTC. It specifies CASSPRGGTSGETQYF. Full variable domain (remainder filled in from reference TRBV7-3 and TRBJ2-5): GAGVSQTPSNKVTEKGKYVELRCDPISGHTALYWYRQSLGQGPEFLIYFQGTGAADDSGLPNDRFFAVRPEGSVSTLKIQRTERGDSAVYLCASSPRGGTSGETQYFGPGTRLLVL.

Notes on this clonotype: Because the CDR3 is missing its conserved closing phenylalanine or tryptophan, this is likely a read error. The limits of the CDR3 on the DNA are not certain, so only TCRdb's listed CDR3 is given. V and J are TRBV7-9 and TRBJ2-1; the table's D gene call, TRBD2, was not cross checked with the DNA. The CDR3 region is 8 residues in length, termini included. Germline assignment: CDR1 SEHNR and CDR2 FQNEAQ (reference sequence). The CDR3 sequence: CASSPTSG.

This clonotype was counted between two and nine times. A much larger clone differs by one base, so this may be a read error. The gene calls are TRBV20-1 and TRBJ2-2, with 12 positions matching TRBD1. The J segment lost 5 bases and the V segment lost 5 bases, leaving 9 bases of the junction unmatched. The CDR3 totals 16 residues. Germline CDR1 DFQATT, CDR2 SNEGSKA (reference sequence). CDR3 coding DNA: TGCAGTGCTCTCGGGGGACAGGGGGCTTCGACCGGGGAGCTGTTTTTT. Its translation is CSALGGQGASTGELFF.

Comment on this clonotype: A much bigger clone sits one base away, suggesting this may be a read error. The V gene is TRBV18, the J gene TRBJ2-2, with D perhaps given as TRBD1 or TRBD2 (5 bases each). From germline, CDR1 is KGHSH and CDR2 LQKENI. CDR3 length: 14 residues. The CDR3 loop reads CASSPKPRAGELLF. The DNA of the CDR3 is TGTGCCAGCTCACCTAAGCCCAGGGCCGGGGAGCTGTTATTT.

This clonotype was counted a few times. This chain links TRBV7-3 with TRBJ2-7; D is uncertain. Germline CDR1 reads SGHTA; CDR2 reads FQGTGA. Trimming cost V 5 bases and J 6 bases, with 8 bases left between them. This CDR3 has 11 residues. The CDR3, as DNA: TGTGCCAGCAGCCCCTCGGTCGAGCAGTACTTC. Protein sequence: CASSPSVEQYF.

This clonotype was found many times. At one end, the junction sequence differs from germline, possibly due to a read error. The rearrangement joins TRBV6-6 to TRBJ2-7; 7 nucleotides match TRBD1. In germline, CDR1 is MNHNY, CDR2 SVGAGI (reference sequence). CDR3 length: 17 residues. The CDR3 DNA is TGTGCCAGCAGTCACTCGAAGACCGGGACAGATACCTACGAGCAGTACTTC. It encodes CASSHSKTGTDTYEQYF.

CDR3 DNA sequence: TGTGCCAGCAGTGGGGATGGACAGGGTCCTTCTGGGGCCAACGTCCTGACTTTC. It codes for CASSGDGQGPSGANVLTF. V gene TRBV27 combines with J gene TRBJ2-6, with TRBD1 matching 8 bases. The CDR3 loop spans 18 amino acids. After removal of 5 bases from V and 1 base from J, the junction contained 10 bases not matched to a gene. Looked up from germline, CDR1 is MNHEY and CDR2 is SMNVEV (reference sequence).

This clonotype was detected ten times or more. The genes are TRBV6-1 and TRBJ1-3; tentative D call: TRBD1 (5 bases). The germline V gene has CDR1 MNHNS and CDR2 SASEGT. V was trimmed by 4 bases and J by 1 base, leaving 8 bases between them. CDR3 length: 14 amino acids. CDR3 DNA sequence: TGTGCCAGCAGTGTGCGGGGGTCTGGAAACACCATATATTTT. Translating gives CASSVRGSGNTIYF.

The V gene is TRBV5-4, the J gene TRBJ2-6; D remains unclear. Deletions cut 2 bases from V and 4 bases from J, with 4 bases between. The CDR3 extends over 13 amino acids. Germline V gene data show CDR1 as SGHNT and CDR2 as YYREEE (reference sequence). CDR3 amino acids: CASSLWGANVLTF. DNA of the CDR3: TGTGCCAGCAGCTTATGGGGGGCCAACGTCCTGACTTTC.

Note on this clonotype: A much larger clonotype is one base distant, so this may be a read error. V gene TRBV7-3 combines with J gene TRBJ2-1; 8 bases map to TRBD2. Germline CDR1 SGHTA, CDR2 FQGTGA. This CDR3 comprises 15 residues. The CDR3 here is CASSLLAGGGHEQLF. The CDR3 DNA reads as TGTGCCAGCAGCTTATTGGCGGGGGGTGGGCATGAGCAGCTCTTC.

V gene TRBV20-1 combines with J gene TRBJ2-3; 12 bases line up with TRBD2. V lost 6 bases, J lost 4 bases, and 5 bases stayed unmatched. The CDR3 length is 14 residues. The germline V gene encodes CDR1 DFQATT and CDR2 SNEGSKA (reference sequence). The CDR3 loop reads CSAKLAGGSDTQYF. The CDR3 DNA follows: TGCAGTGCAAAACTAGCGGGAGGATCAGATACGCAGTATTTT.

There are many counts of this clonotype. The chain links TRBV11-1 to TRBJ2-7, with a weak D call TRBD1 (6 bases). Germline V gives CDR1 SGHAT, CDR2 FQDESV (reference sequence). The CDR3 contains 17 residues. V was shortened by 3 bases and J by 2 bases, with 20 bases between the two germline ends. The CDR3 spells CASSLEPGHESTYEQYF. The CDR3 bases are TGTGCCAGCAGCTTGGAACCGGGACACGAATCAACCTACGAGCAGTACTTC.

In the case of this clonotype: One junction end does not reproduce the germline sequence, and a read error may be involved. J is TRBJ1-2 and V is TRBV30; D uncertain. This CDR3 contains 14 residues. Germline V gene lookup returns CDR1 GTSNPN and CDR2 SVGIG (reference sequence). The CDR3 DNA sequence: TGTGCCTGGGGTGTGGTCCCAAGGGACTATGGCTACACCTTC. It codes for CAWGVVPRDYGYTF.

This clonotype was detected many times. The chain uses TRBV5-6 and TRBJ2-2; 8 bases align to TRBD2. Germline CDR1 and CDR2: SGHDT and YYEEEE. The CDR3 contains 16 residues. V trimming: 4 bases; J trimming: 2 bases; junction bases outside the gene matches: 7. CDR3 protein: CASSLLTSDNTGELFF. The CDR3, as DNA: TGTGCCAGCAGCCTCTTGACTAGCGATAACACCGGGGAGCTGTTTTTT.

This clonotype was found many times. Written as DNA, the CDR3 is TGTGCCAGCAGCTTGCAAAGGGGGTTAGAGACCCAGTACTTC. It is translated as CASSLQRGLETQYF. This sequence joins TRBV5-6 and TRBJ2-5; possible D gene TRBD1, 6 bases. The CDR3 covers 14 residues. Trimming pared 1 base from V and 4 bases from J, leaving 11 bases between. Germline V gene sequence: CDR1 SGHDT, CDR2 YYEEEE.

This clonotype was observed at least ten times. This chain connects TRBV5-1 to TRBJ2-3, with TRBD2 identical over 8 bases. The V segment lost 4 bases and the J segment 2 bases; nucleotides outside the gene matches: 6. The CDR3 contains 15 residues. Per the germline V gene, CDR1 is SGHRS and CDR2 is YFSETQ. The DNA for the CDR3 is TGCGCCAGCAGCATGATCGGGGGGGCCACAGATACGCAGTATTTT. Translating gives CASSMIGGATDTQYF. The full variable domain, completed using reference TRBV5-1 and TRBJ2-3, is KAGVTQTPRYLIKTRGQQVTLSCSPISGHRSVSWYQQTPGQGLQFLFEYFSETQRNKGNFPGRFSGRQFSNSRSEMNVSTLELGDSALYLCASSMIGGATDTQYFGPGTRLTVL.

About this clonotype: A much larger clone lies one base from this, so it may be a read error. This sequence joins TRBV19 and TRBJ1-2; TRBD1 might be the D (6 bases). Germline CDR1 LNHDA, CDR2 SQIVND (reference sequence). CDR3 length: 13 residues. The CDR3 sequence: CASSMGARAGSTF. Here the CDR3 DNA reads TGTGCCAGTAGTATGGGGGCACGGGCCGGCTCCACCTTC.

This clonotype has a count of ten or more. This chain joins TRBV4-1 and TRBJ2-7, with 10 bases identical to TRBD2. V was clipped by 4 bases and J by 3 bases; unmatched bases: 6. This CDR3 contains 15 residues. Germline V gene sequence: CDR1 MGHRA, CDR2 YSYEKL. CDR3 sequence reads: CASSPTSGVFYEQYF. In nucleotides, the CDR3 is TGCGCCAGCAGCCCCACTAGCGGGGTTTTCTACGAGCAGTACTTC.

The chain links TRBV29-1 to TRBJ2-7, with 9 nucleotides matching TRBD1. CDR1 is SQVTM, CDR2 ANQGSEA, per germline. CDR3 length equals 16 residues. The V and J ends lost 4 bases and 4 bases, in that order; junction bases with no gene match: 14. The CDR3: CSVVFPPGTGRYEQYF. Written as DNA, the CDR3 is TGCAGCGTTGTTTTCCCGCCCGGGACAGGGAGATACGAGCAGTACTTC.